This is a list of T cell receptor beta chains from one sample in a study of blood T cell repertoires in COVID-19. The protocol was immunoSEQ multiplex PCR, while the TCRdb copy is restricted to in-frame clones and leaves out a portion. The data show fewer than 100,000 clones, just under 90% seen once. Sequencing was carried out using peripheral blood. These TCRs come from a human donor in a cohort sampled during active COVID-19. Both conserved end residues are part of each CDR3. A D gene is named only where the DNA matches it firmly. Clone size is not always given. Where it is, it says once, few, many or a class for expanded clones.

j_call,v_call,d_call,clone_size,cdr3_aa,cdr3_nt
TRBJ2-7,TRBV18,-,-,CASSPVGRSYEQYF,TGTGCCAGCTCACCGGTGGGCAGATCCTACGAGCAGTACTTC
TRBJ1-6,TRBV7-6,TRBD1,-,CASSSSGGSPLHF,TGTGCCAGCAGCTCATCAGGGGGGTCACCCCTCCACTTT
TRBJ1-4,TRBV18,-,-,CASSRSGGNEKLFF,TGTGCCAGCTCACGTTCGGGCGGGAATGAAAAACTGTTTTTT
TRBJ2-1,TRBV18,TRBD2,-,CASSPQGLAGTYNEQFF,TGTGCCAGCTCACCACAGGGACTAGCGGGAACATACAATGAGCAGTTCTTC
TRBJ1-2,TRBV19,TRBD1,-,CASSPYRQGHYGYTF,TGTGCCAGTAGTCCCTACCGACAGGGCCACTATGGCTACACCTTC
TRBJ2-1,TRBV18,TRBD1,-,CASSRDRGPDNEQFF,TGTGCCAGCTCACGTGACAGGGGGCCGGACAATGAGCAGTTCTTC
TRBJ2-3,TRBV10-3,TRBD1,-,CAISESGQGVTDTQYF,TGTGCCATCAGTGAGTCGGGCCAGGGGGTAACGGATACGCAGTATTTT
TRBJ1-2,TRBV6-5,-,-,CASSYPGGYGYTF,TGTGCCAGCAGTTATCCCGGGGGATATGGCTACACCTTC
TRBJ1-2,TRBV11-2,-,once,CASSFDRRDGYTF,TGTGCCAGCAGCTTCGACCGGAGGGATGGCTACACCTTC
TRBJ1-1,TRBV6-2/TRBV6-3,TRBD1,few,CASSLSLQGGTEAFF,TGTGCCAGCAGCCTATCTTTACAGGGGGGGACTGAAGCTTTCTTT
TRBJ2-1,TRBV6-5,-,-,CASSYGQPTYNEQFF,TGTGCCAGCAGTTACGGACAACCGACGTACAATGAGCAGTTCTTC
TRBJ1-2,TRBV19,TRBD1,-,CASTGEWTGRGYTF,TGTGCCAGTACCGGTGAATGGACAGGTCGCGGCTACACCTTC
TRBJ1-2,TRBV5-6,-,-,CASTNDRPANYGYTF,TGTGCCAGCACGAACGACAGGCCAGCTAACTATGGCTACACCTTC
TRBJ2-7,TRBV5-5,-,-,CASSSTGFRAEQYF,TGTGCCAGCAGCTCTACAGGGTTTCGAGCCGAGCAGTACTTC
TRBJ2-5,TRBV15,TRBD2,once,CATSRSGGLQETQYF,TGTGCCACCAGCAGATCGGGGGGTTTACAAGAGACCCAGTACTTC